Below are 3 T cell receptor beta chains sequenced from a single sample in a study of cytomegalovirus exposure and HLA in healthy donors. PCR employed 60 Vbeta and 13 Jbeta primers. TCRdb keeps only in-frame clones here, not all; method: immunoSEQ multiplex PCR. Here the sample spans about 160,000 clones, roughly 80% being singletons. The sample was PBMCs. Receptors were obtained from a male donor in good health and CMV-seronegative.

The V gene is TRBV7-2, the J gene TRBJ2-7; 10 bases are shared with TRBD2. CDR1 is SGHTA and CDR2 is FQGNSA in the germline V gene. J lost 4 bases, V lost 5 bases, and 8 bases had no gene match. The CDR3 has 15 residues. The DNA of the CDR3 is TGTGCCAGCAGCGCCTTAGCGGGGGGATCTTACGAGCAGTACTTC. Translating gives CASSALAGGSYEQYF.

The genes are TRBV9 and TRBJ2-3; D gene ambiguous. V was trimmed by 0 bases and J by 4 bases, leaving 15 bases between them. Germline CDR1 and CDR2: SGDLS and YYNGEE. This CDR3 has 16 amino acids. This chain's CDR3 is CASSVGNRRYPDTQYF. The CDR3 DNA reads TGTGCCAGCAGCGTAGGAAATCGCCGCTACCCAGATACGCAGTATTTT.

The J gene is TRBJ1-2, the V gene TRBV19; 7 nucleotides line up with TRBD1. Germline V lookup: CDR1 LNHDA, CDR2 SQIVND (reference sequence). There are 13 residues in the CDR3. V shed 4 bases, J shed 6 bases, and the junction held 5 bases outside the gene matches. CDR3 loop: CASSTTGSNGYTF. The CDR3 DNA reads TGTGCCAGTAGTACGACAGGGTCTAATGGCTACACCTTC.